This passage covers 30 T cell receptor beta chains from one sample sequenced in a study of shared clonotypes between healthy human individuals. The data were produced by immunoSEQ multiplex PCR, yet TCRdb's version contains in-frame clones alone and is incomplete. This sample has some 2.1 million clones; less than 95% occur once, and the top ten carry 0.85% to 1.3%. The naive CD8 fraction comprised CD45RO-negative cells positively selected for CCR7 and excluded terminally differentiated effector memory CD45RA+ cells. Sequencing input: naive CD8+ T cells sorted from blood. These receptors were obtained from a man aged 18 to 35 in good health.

The J gene is TRBJ2-7, the V gene TRBV9; D not resolved. Looked up from germline, CDR1 is SGDLS and CDR2 is YYNGEE. The CDR3 has 14 residues. Trimming took 0 bases from V and 5 from J, leaving 12 bases between them. CDR3 nucleotides: TGTGCCAGCAGCGTAGAGTGGGGTCTACACGAGCAGTACTTC. This translates into CASSVEWGLHEQYF.

In nucleotides, the CDR3 is TGTGCCAGCAGCTTATACCGGGGCTCTGGAAACACCATATATTTT. This translates into CASSLYRGSGNTIYF. V usage is TRBV7-3 and J usage is TRBJ1-3; D uncertain. V lost 2 bases and J lost 0, with 8 bases in between. In germline, CDR1 is SGHTA, CDR2 FQGTGA. This CDR3 has 15 amino acids.

The chain recombines TRBV4-3 with TRBJ2-1, with 7 bases fitting TRBD2. Germline lookup yields CDR1 LGHNA and CDR2 YSLEER. Losses at the gene ends were 0 bases for V and 6 bases for J; bases not matched to a gene: 11. The CDR3 sequence is 17 residues long. In DNA, the CDR3 is TGCGCCAGCAGCCAAGATGGTGGGCTAGCGGATCTCAATGAGCAGTTCTTC. It yields the protein CASSQDGGLADLNEQFF.

This clone was counted once. The genes are TRBV11-2 and TRBJ1-1, with TRBD1 matching 9 bases. Germline V gene lookup returns CDR1 SGHAT and CDR2 FQNNGV. Unmatched junction bases numbered 6, after V lost 2 bases and J lost 5 bases. This CDR3 has 15 residues. CDR3 sequence (DNA): TGTGCCAGCAGCTTAACCTGGACAGGGGAAACTGAAGCTTTCTTT. Protein product: CASSLTWTGETEAFF.

This chain links TRBV6-1 with TRBJ2-6; D is possibly TRBD1 or TRBD2 (5 bases each). CDR3 length equals 15 residues. Looked up from germline, CDR1 is MNHNS and CDR2 is SASEGT. V was trimmed by 3 bases and J by 4 bases, leaving 10 bases between them. As DNA, the CDR3 is TGTGCCAGCAGTGATACGGGGCTCGGGGCCAACGTCCTGACTTTC. Encoded protein: CASSDTGLGANVLTF.

This chain links TRBV27 with TRBJ2-7; D perhaps matches TRBD2 (5 bases). V dropped 5 bases and J dropped 3 bases, with 14 bases sitting between them. This CDR3 comprises 14 residues. From germline, CDR1 is MNHEY and CDR2 SMNVEV (reference sequence). CDR3 sequence: CASSTLDGLYEQYF. DNA of the CDR3: TGTGCCAGCAGTACACTGGACGGACTCTACGAGCAGTACTTC.

Here the CDR3 reads CASRPPRDFDYNEQFF. Here the CDR3 DNA reads TGTGCCAGCAGGCCACCGAGGGATTTCGACTACAATGAGCAGTTCTTC. V and J are TRBV13 and TRBJ2-1; tentatively, D is TRBD2 (5 bases). This CDR3 comprises 16 residues. Germline loops: CDR1 PRHDT, CDR2 FYEKMQ (reference sequence). Between the trimmed V and J ends, which lost 6 bases and 3 bases, there was a span of 18 bases.

The chain has TRBV28 and TRBJ1-2; D might be TRBD1 (6 bases). This CDR3 contains 14 residues. CDR1 is MDHEN, CDR2 SYDVKM, per germline. V gave up 4 bases and J gave up 4 bases, with 13 bases separating them. This CDR3 reads CASSSITGSYGYTF. The DNA for the CDR3 is TGTGCCAGCAGTTCCATCACAGGGAGCTATGGCTACACCTTC.

The chain has TRBV5-1 and TRBJ2-2, with D possibly being TRBD1 or TRBD2 (5 bases each). Trimming took 4 bases from V and 0 from J, leaving 19 bases between them. Germline values: CDR1 SGHRS, CDR2 YFSETQ. This CDR3 contains 18 residues. CDR3 in amino acids: CASSLGTAQTANTGELFF. Written as DNA, the CDR3 is TGCGCCAGCAGCCTCGGGACGGCCCAGACCGCGAACACCGGGGAGCTGTTTTTT.

This clone appeared a single time. The chain couples TRBV11-3 to TRBJ2-2, with no clear D. V was trimmed by 5 bases and J by 6 bases, leaving 25 bases between them. This CDR3 spans 18 amino acids. CDR1 and CDR2 from the germline V gene are SGHNT and YENEEA. For the CDR3, the DNA is TGTGCCAGCAGCCGCGACGGGCGCGGTTGGGGTCTTCCCGGGGAGCTGTTTTTT. Its translation is CASSRDGRGWGLPGELFF.

This chain connects TRBV27 to TRBJ2-7, with no clear D. CDR1 MNHEY and CDR2 SMNVEV come from the germline V gene (reference sequence). V was trimmed by 3 bases and J by 3 bases, leaving 12 bases between them. There are 14 residues in the CDR3. CDR3 in amino acids: CASSFGGIDYEQYF. As DNA, the CDR3 is TGTGCCAGCAGTTTTGGCGGAATAGACTACGAGCAGTACTTC.

CDR3 loop: CASSFRTGGIAGELFF. CDR3 bases: TGCGCCAGCAGCTTCCGGACAGGGGGCATCGCCGGGGAGCTGTTTTTT. The rearrangement links TRBV5-1 to TRBJ2-2; 11 bases line up with TRBD1. Germline V gene lookup returns CDR1 SGHRS and CDR2 YFSETQ. V trimming: 2 bases; J trimming: 6 bases; junction bases outside the gene matches: 6. The CDR3 totals 16 residues.

V is TRBV6-6 and J is TRBJ1-1, with 8 bases aligning to TRBD1. The CDR3 length is 16 residues. Germline assignment: CDR1 MNHNY and CDR2 SVGAGI (reference sequence). The trim removed 5 bases at V and 0 bases at J, leaving 8 bases unmatched. CDR3 bases: TGTGCCAGCAGTGGGACAGGCGAGAGCATGAACACTGAAGCTTTCTTT. Encoded protein: CASSGTGESMNTEAFF.

The rearrangement joins TRBV15 to TRBJ1-4; 7 positions agree with TRBD1. Germline CDR1 is LNHNV and CDR2 is YYDKDF (reference sequence). The CDR3 loop spans 14 amino acids. V lost 6 bases to trimming and J lost 5 bases; unmatched junction nucleotides: 6. Here the CDR3 reads CATRGTAENEKLFF. CDR3 bases: TGTGCCACCAGGGGGACAGCTGAGAATGAAAAACTGTTTTTT.

The CDR3 region has the DNA TGTGCCAGCAGTCCCGTTGTGTCTTCCTACGAGCAGTACTTC. Translated, it gives CASSPVVSSYEQYF. The chain uses TRBV27 and TRBJ2-7, with no clear D. The germline V and J ends were trimmed by 5 bases and 1 base, with 12 bases remaining between them. The CDR3 is 14 residues long. Germline CDR1 reads MNHEY; CDR2 reads SMNVEV (reference sequence).

V usage is TRBV7-9 and J usage is TRBJ2-1; 9 bases are shared with TRBD1. This CDR3 spans 15 amino acids. Germline V CDR1 and CDR2: SEHNR, FQNEAQ (reference sequence). V dropped 4 bases and J dropped 4; count of bases not matched to a gene: 5. The DNA for the CDR3 is TGTGCCAGCAGCTCGACAGGGGGTTGGTACAATGAGCAGTTCTTC. Translating gives CASSSTGGWYNEQFF.

On this clone itself: Other DNA sequences from this sample encode an identical CDR3 as well. The chain joins TRBV29-1 to TRBJ1-1; tentatively, D is TRBD1 (5 bases). Germline V lookup: CDR1 SQVTM, CDR2 ANQGSEA. CDR3 length equals 12 residues. Between the trimmed V and J ends, which lost 3 bases and 5 bases, there was a span of 10 bases. Written as DNA, the CDR3 is TGCAGCGTTGAGGGGGGGTTGACTGAAGCTTTCTTT. This translates into CSVEGGLTEAFF.

The J gene is TRBJ1-1, the V gene TRBV2; D is unclear. Per the germline V gene, CDR1 is SNHLY and CDR2 is FYNNEI. CDR3 length: 13 amino acids. V dropped 2 bases and J dropped 4 bases, with 8 bases sitting between them. The CDR3 DNA sequence: TGTGCCAGCAGTGAATATATGATCACTGAAGCTTTCTTT. Protein product: CASSEYMITEAFF.

The V gene is TRBV28, the J gene TRBJ1-2, with 9 bases aligning to TRBD1. Germline-derived CDR1 and CDR2 are MDHEN and SYDVKM. The CDR3 sequence is 15 residues long. With V trimmed by 1 base and J by 8 bases, 8 bases remained unmatched. CDR3 coding DNA: TGTGCCAGCAGTTTATCGGGGACAGGGCCGAAGGGCTACACCTTC. This codes for CASSLSGTGPKGYTF.

The rearrangement joins TRBV7-9 to TRBJ2-7; D call uncertain. CDR1 SEHNR and CDR2 FQNEAQ come from the germline V gene (reference sequence). The CDR3 contains 13 residues. V was cut by 5 bases and J by 6 bases, with 14 bases left in between. The CDR3 DNA sequence: TGTGCCAGCAGCCCGGTACGTCAAGGCGAGCAGTACTTC. Amino acid sequence: CASSPVRQGEQYF.

The chain is built from TRBV19 and TRBJ1-1; no definite D call. Deletions cut 6 bases from V and 0 bases from J, with 8 bases between. Germline CDR1 and CDR2: LNHDA and SQIVND (reference sequence). CDR3 length equals 13 residues. The CDR3 loop reads CASSQAVNTEAFF. The CDR3 nucleotides are TGTGCCAGTAGCCAGGCAGTGAACACTGAAGCTTTCTTT.

This rearrangement joins TRBV15 to TRBJ2-7; D perhaps matches TRBD1 (5 bases). CDR1 is LNHNV, CDR2 YYDKDF, per germline (reference sequence). Trimming shortened V by 1 base and J by 0 bases, and 10 bases separated the two germline ends. The CDR3 loop spans 15 amino acids. This chain's CDR3 is CATSRAQDNSYEQYF. The CDR3 bases are TGTGCCACCAGCAGAGCACAGGACAACTCCTACGAGCAGTACTTC.

This clone showed up just once. The chain recombines TRBV6-5 with TRBJ1-1; TRBD1 aligns across 8 bases. CDR1 and CDR2 (germline): MNHEY, SVGAGI. V was pared by 7 bases and J by 4 bases, with 8 bases of the junction left unmatched. This CDR3 region has 14 residues. The CDR3 loop reads CASNRQGSGTEAFF. The CDR3 region has the DNA TGTGCCAGCAATCGACAGGGGTCGGGCACTGAAGCTTTCTTT.

This clone has only a few counts. The identical CDR3 is also encoded by other nucleotide sequences in the sample. V and J are TRBV5-6 and TRBJ2-7, with a possible D match to TRBD2 (7 bases). Per germline, CDR1 SGHDT and CDR2 YYEEEE. The CDR3 runs 14 residues. The V and J ends lost 2 bases and 0 bases respectively, with 9 bases between them. CDR3 DNA sequence: TGTGCCAGCAGCTTCGGGGGGCCCTCCTACGAGCAGTACTTC. Translated: CASSFGGPSYEQYF.

The chain recombines TRBV6-1 with TRBJ1-1; 11 bases match TRBD1. Germline V gene lookup returns CDR1 MNHNS and CDR2 SASEGT. This CDR3 comprises 14 residues. The ends lost 2 bases at V and 11 bases at J; junction bases unmatched: 7. The CDR3: CASSELGQGAWAFF. The CDR3 nucleotides are TGTGCCAGCAGTGAACTCGGACAGGGGGCTTGGGCTTTCTTT.

The V call is TRBV27, the J call TRBJ1-4; 9 positions agree with TRBD1. Germline V gives CDR1 MNHEY, CDR2 SMNVEV (reference sequence). The V and J ends lost 5 bases and 2 bases, in that order; junction bases with no gene match: 6. The CDR3 runs 16 residues. The CDR3 region is CASSPGQGFTNEKLFF. Written as DNA, the CDR3 is TGTGCCAGCAGTCCAGGACAGGGGTTTACTAATGAAAAACTGTTTTTT.

This sequence joins TRBV15 and TRBJ2-3; 7 bases agree with TRBD1. V shed 3 bases and J 4 bases; nucleotides not matched to a gene: 4. In germline, CDR1 is LNHNV, CDR2 YYDKDF (reference sequence). This CDR3 comprises 14 residues. The CDR3 DNA reads TGTGCCACCAGCAGTGACAGGGTCTCAGATACGCAGTATTTT. As protein: CATSSDRVSDTQYF.

The chain couples TRBV5-8 to TRBJ1-3; 9 bases align to TRBD1. The CDR3 totals 18 residues. J lost 0 bases, V lost 4 bases, and 11 bases had no gene match. Germline V gene lookup returns CDR1 SGHTS and CDR2 YDEGEE. The CDR3 coding sequence is TGTGCCAGCAGCAACCCGGGACAGGGCTTTGCCTCTGGAAACACCATATATTTT. Amino acid sequence: CASSNPGQGFASGNTIYF.

The V gene is TRBV11-2, the J gene TRBJ2-7; 9 bases align to TRBD2. CDR1 and CDR2 from the germline V gene are SGHAT and FQNNGV. There are 15 residues in the CDR3. With V trimmed by 5 bases and J by 4 bases, 9 bases remained unmatched. CDR3 residues: CASSHPGGGAYEQYF. CDR3 sequence (DNA): TGTGCCAGCAGCCATCCGGGCGGGGGGGCTTACGAGCAGTACTTC.

The V gene is TRBV19, the J gene TRBJ2-7; D may match TRBD1 or TRBD2 (5 bases each). This CDR3 comprises 13 residues. CDR1 is LNHDA and CDR2 is SQIVND in the germline V gene (reference sequence). V lost 7 bases and J lost 2, with 12 bases in between. The CDR3 is CASIGGGTYEQYF. The CDR3 DNA reads as TGTGCCAGTATTGGTGGGGGAACCTACGAGCAGTACTTC. The whole variable domain, remainder taken from reference TRBV19 and TRBJ2-7, is DGGITQSPKYLFRKEGQNVTLSCEQNLNHDAMYWYRQDPGQGLRLIYYSQIVNDFQKGDIAEGYSVSREKKESFPLTVTSAQKNPTAFYLCASIGGGTYEQYFGPGTRLTVT.